Detailed here is one T cell receptor (beta chain). Its antigen is unidentified. MiXCR, run by TCRdb on the 5' RACE reads, gives a single entry per CDR3 protein. The sample records 250,000 to 400,000 distinct CDR3 sequences, around 4.4% being singletons. The sample is drawn from a study of T cells after yellow fever vaccination. The CDR3 is made up of 14 amino acids. V lost 0 bases and J lost 3; bases outside the gene matches: 3. In germline, CDR1 is SGHRS, CDR2 YFSETQ. Study findings and constraints: Relatively few clonotypes were ones that appeared in both CD4 and CD8 compartments.

The source was PBMCs, collected 15 days after the yellow fever booster vaccination. This sequence was found in a man between 18 and 29 years old who received the YFV17D yellow fever vaccine. This chain uses TRBV5-1 with TRBJ2-7, with 7 bases identical to TRBD1. DNA of the CDR3: TGCGCCAGCAGCTTGGAGGGGGCCAACTACGAGCAGTACTTC. This codes for CASSLEGANYEQYF.